This T cell receptor (beta chain) was sequenced during a study of shared clonotypes between healthy human individuals. V lost 8 bases, J lost 0 bases, and 4 bases stayed unmatched. CDR3 size: 14 residues. Looked up from germline, CDR1 is SNHLY and CDR2 is FYNNEI. Note on this clone: The antigen remains undetermined.

Repertoires were generated with immunoSEQ multiplex PCR, while TCRdb's copy carries only in-frame clones and drops some. The sample lists under 2.5 million clones, 85% to 95% occurring once. Study-level points and caveats: Across subsets, estimated richness was generally greater for naive than for memory populations. Of the naive CD4 clonotypes, approximately 5% were shared across a few donors.

This chain links TRBV2 with TRBJ2-4; the match to TRBD2 covers 7 bases. This TCR was recovered from a man younger than 30 in good health. Some clones in this sample may be carry-over from other donors' samples. Sequencing was performed on naive CD4+ T cells from PBMCs. Sample subset: CD45RA+ positively selected. DNA of the CDR3: TGTGCCAGCTGGGGGGGTCCAGCCAAAAACATTCAGTACTTC. This translates into CASWGGPAKNIQYF.